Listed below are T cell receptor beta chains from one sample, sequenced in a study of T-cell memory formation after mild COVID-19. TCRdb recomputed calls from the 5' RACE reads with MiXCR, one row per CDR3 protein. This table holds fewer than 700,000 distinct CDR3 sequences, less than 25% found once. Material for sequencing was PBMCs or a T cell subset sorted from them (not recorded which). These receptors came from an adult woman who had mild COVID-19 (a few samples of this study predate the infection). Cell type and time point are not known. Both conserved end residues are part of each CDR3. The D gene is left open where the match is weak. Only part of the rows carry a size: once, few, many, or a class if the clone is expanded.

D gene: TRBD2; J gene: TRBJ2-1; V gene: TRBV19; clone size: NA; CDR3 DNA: TGTGCCAGCTGGGGAGGGCATGAGCAGTTCTTC; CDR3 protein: CASWGGHEQFF
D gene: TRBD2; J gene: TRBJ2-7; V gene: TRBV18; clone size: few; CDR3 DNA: TGTGCCAGCTCAGCCGGGACTAGCGGGATCTACGAGCAGTACTTC; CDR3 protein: CASSAGTSGIYEQYF
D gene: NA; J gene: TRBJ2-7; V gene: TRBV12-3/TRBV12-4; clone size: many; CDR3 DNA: TGTGCCAGCAGTGGGACCCCACTATACTACGAGCAGTACTTC; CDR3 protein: CASSGTPLYYEQYF
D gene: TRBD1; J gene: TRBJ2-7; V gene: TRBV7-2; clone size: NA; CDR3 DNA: TGTGCCAGCAGCCCCGGACAGGGTAGAAGGTACGAGCAGTACTTC; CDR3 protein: CASSPGQGRRYEQYF
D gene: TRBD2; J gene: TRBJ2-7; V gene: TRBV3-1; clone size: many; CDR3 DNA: TGTGCCAGCAGCCCCCGGACTAGCGGGGTCGGCGAGCAGTACTTC; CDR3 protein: CASSPRTSGVGEQYF
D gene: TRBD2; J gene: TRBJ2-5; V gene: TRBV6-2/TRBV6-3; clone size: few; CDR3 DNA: TGTGCCAGCAGTTACGGAGGACTAGCGGGAGGGGCTGAGACCCAGTACTTC; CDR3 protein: CASSYGGLAGGAETQYF
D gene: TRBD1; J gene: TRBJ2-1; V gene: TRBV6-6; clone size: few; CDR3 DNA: TGTGCCAGCAGTGGGGGACAGGGATTCTACAATGAGCAGTTCTTC; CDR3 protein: CASSGGQGFYNEQFF
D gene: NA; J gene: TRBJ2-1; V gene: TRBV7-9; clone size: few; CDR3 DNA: TGTGCCAGCAGCTTATTTAGGGTCCCATCCTACAATGAGCAGTTCTTC; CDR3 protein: CASSLFRVPSYNEQFF
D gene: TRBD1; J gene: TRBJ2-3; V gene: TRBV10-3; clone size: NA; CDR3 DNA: TGTGCCATCAGCGGGACAGGGGGCGCAGATACGCAGTATTTT; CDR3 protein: CAISGTGGADTQYF
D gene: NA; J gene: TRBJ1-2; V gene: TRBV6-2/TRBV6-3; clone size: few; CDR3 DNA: TGTGCCAGCAGTCGTGGCTGGGGGCGCGGCTACACCTTC; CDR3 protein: CASSRGWGRGYTF
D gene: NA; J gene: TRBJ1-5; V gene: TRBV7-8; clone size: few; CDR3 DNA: TGTGCCAGCACAGCGGGGCCCAATCAGCCCCAGCATTTT; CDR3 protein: CASTAGPNQPQHF
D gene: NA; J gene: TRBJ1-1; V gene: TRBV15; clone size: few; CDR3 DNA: TGTGCCACCAGCAGAGATGTCTCCGATGAAGCTTTCTTT; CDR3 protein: CATSRDVSDEAFF
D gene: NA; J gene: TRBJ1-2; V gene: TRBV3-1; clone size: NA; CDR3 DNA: TGTGCCAGCAGCCAATCGTGGGGGCATGGCTACACCTTC; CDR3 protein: CASSQSWGHGYTF
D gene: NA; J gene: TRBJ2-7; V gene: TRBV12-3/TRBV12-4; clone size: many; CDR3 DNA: TGTGCCAGCAGTTTAGAGGCAGACCGCTCCTACGAGCAGTACTTC; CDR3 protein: CASSLEADRSYEQYF
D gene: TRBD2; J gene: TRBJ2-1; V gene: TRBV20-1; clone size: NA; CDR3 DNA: TGCAGTGCTAGAGCTAGTAGCGGGAGCATGGTGTGGGATGAGCAGTTCTTC; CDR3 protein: CSARASSGSMVWDEQFF
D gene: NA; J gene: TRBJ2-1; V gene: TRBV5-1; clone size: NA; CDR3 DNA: TGCGCCAGCAGCTTGGAGGGGGGCTTCAATGAGCAGTTCTTC; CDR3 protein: CASSLEGGFNEQFF
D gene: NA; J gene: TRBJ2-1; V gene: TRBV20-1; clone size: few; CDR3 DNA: TGCAGTGCTAGAGGTTCCGGGATTATCGGGCACAATGAGCAGTTCTTC; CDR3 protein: CSARGSGIIGHNEQFF
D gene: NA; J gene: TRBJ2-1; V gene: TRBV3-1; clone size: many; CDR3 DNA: TGTGCCAGCAGCCAAGCGGTGCAACTAAGGAATGAGCAGTTCTTC; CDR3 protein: CASSQAVQLRNEQFF
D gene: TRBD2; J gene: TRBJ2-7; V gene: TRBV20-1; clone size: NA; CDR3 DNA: TGCAGTGCTAAGATTTCGGGAGGGGGAGGCGAGCAGTACTTC; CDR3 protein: CSAKISGGGGEQYF
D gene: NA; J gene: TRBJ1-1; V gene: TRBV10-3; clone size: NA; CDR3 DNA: TGTGCCATCAGTGATGTCTTTGGGAACACTGAAGCTTTCTTT; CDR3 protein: CAISDVFGNTEAFF
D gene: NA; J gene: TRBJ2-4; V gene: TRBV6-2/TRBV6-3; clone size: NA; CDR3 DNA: TGTGCCAGCAGTTACTCTGCAGGGGCCGTAGCCAAAAACATTCAGTACTTC; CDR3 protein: CASSYSAGAVAKNIQYF
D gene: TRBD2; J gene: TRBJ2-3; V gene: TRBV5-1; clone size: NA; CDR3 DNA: TGCGCCAGCAGCTGGACTAGCGGGTTAGATACGCAGTATTTT; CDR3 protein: CASSWTSGLDTQYF
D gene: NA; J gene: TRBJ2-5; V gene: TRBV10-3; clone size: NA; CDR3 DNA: TGTGCCATCAGCGCTACCGGGACAACCGGCGGGGAGACCCAGTACTTC; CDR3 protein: CAISATGTTGGETQYF